This passage covers 26 T cell receptor beta chains from one sample sequenced in a study of T cell repertoires in aging, cancer and after chemotherapy. TCR beta rearrangements were amplified from peripheral blood genomic DNA. A mixed TRB-A/B primer pool amplified rearranged TRB by multiplex touch-down PCR. MiXCR, run by TCRdb on the multiplex PCR reads, gives a single entry per CDR3 protein. The table has roughly 1,900 distinct CDR3 sequences, about a fifth seen once; the top ten hold 50% to 75%. The sequencing input was blood. The receptors were sampled from a human donor with a blood cancer.

This clonotype counts as medium-sized (0.01 to 0.1%). The chain has TRBV12-3 or TRBV12-4 and TRBJ1-1; 11 bases are a match to TRBD1. The CDR3 totals 15 residues. Losses at the gene ends were 6 bases for V and 6 bases for J; bases not matched to a gene: 9. CDR3 amino acids: CASSYRTGGLAEAFF. The CDR3 DNA follows: TGTGCCAGCAGCTACCGGACAGGGGGCTTGGCTGAAGCTTTCTTT.

This clonotype is medium-sized. The chain employs TRBV6-6 and TRBJ2-1; possibly TRBD1 for D (8 bases). The CDR3 consists of 15 residues. Germline V gives CDR1 MNHNY, CDR2 SVGAGI (reference sequence). Trimming removed 4 bases from V and 6 bases from J, with 16 bases in between. The CDR3 loop reads CASSWETGEGNEQFF. The CDR3 DNA follows: TGTGCCAGCAGTTGGGAGACAGGGGAGGGCAATGAGCAGTTCTTC.

The chain has TRBV7-2 and TRBJ2-5; no clear D gene. Germline V gene data show CDR1 as SGHTA and CDR2 as FQGNSA. V dropped 10 bases and J dropped 7 bases, with 22 bases sitting between them. This CDR3 is built from 14 residues. CDR3: CANIFGQSFWTQYF. Here the CDR3 DNA reads TGTGCCAATATTTTCGGCCAGAGTTTTTGGACCCAGTACTTC. The full variable domain, its missing parts supplied by reference TRBV7-2 and TRBJ2-5, is GAGVSQSPSNKVTEKGKDVELRCDPISGHTALYWYRQSLGQGLEFLIYFQGNSAPDKSGLPSDRFSAERTGGSVSTLTIQRTQQEDSAVYLCANIFGQSFWTQYFGPGTRLLVL.

By sample share, this clonotype is medium-sized. The chain uses TRBV27 and TRBJ2-7, with a weak D call TRBD1 (6 bases). This CDR3 has 13 residues. V was clipped by 5 bases and J by 3 bases, with 11 bases between them. Germline V gene data show CDR1 as MNHEY and CDR2 as SMNVEV (reference sequence). The CDR3 bases are TGTGCCAGCAGTAAACGGACAGACTACGAGCAGTACTTC. It translates to CASSKRTDYEQYF.

This clonotype is deemed medium-sized (0.01 to 0.1%). CDR3 nucleotide sequence: TGTGCCAGCTCTATAGGGGGGGGGGTTGAGGAGACCCAGTACTTC. This translates into CASSIGGGVEETQYF. The chain joins TRBV6-5 to TRBJ2-5; the D gene is possibly TRBD2 (7 bases). The CDR3 length is 15 residues. Trimming removed 8 bases at V and 5 bases at J, with 21 bases between. Germline lookup yields CDR1 MNHEY and CDR2 SVGAGI.

The gene calls are TRBV11-2 and TRBJ1-1, with TRBD1 matching 8 bases. The CDR3 spans 16 residues. The germline V gene encodes CDR1 SGHAT and CDR2 FQNNGV. Trimming removed 0 bases from V and 7 bases from J; junction bases left unmatched: 10. The CDR3 bases are TGTGCCAGCAGCTTAGATGATGGACAGGGCGAAAGTGAAGCTTTCTTT. This translates into CASSLDDGQGESEAFF.

Relative to its sample, this clonotype is large (0.1 to 1%). CDR3 region: CASTTSEGMNTEAFF. The CDR3, as DNA: TGTGCCAGCACCACATCGGAGGGGATGAACACTGAAGCTTTCTTT. The V gene is TRBV27, the J gene TRBJ1-1; TRBD1 is a possible D gene (5 bases). The CDR3 has 15 residues. From germline, CDR1 is MNHEY and CDR2 SMNVEV (reference sequence). Trimming took 7 bases from V and 0 from J, leaving 15 bases between them.

This clonotype was detected only a few times. The rearrangement uses TRBV6-1 and TRBJ1-1; TRBD1 matches at 7 bases. The CDR3 extends over 15 amino acids. V trimming: 10 bases; J trimming: 4 bases; junction bases outside the gene matches: 15. Germline V gene lookup returns CDR1 MNHNS and CDR2 SASEGT. The CDR3 loop is CATRQGGRETTEAFF. Written as DNA, the CDR3 is TGTGCCACAAGACAGGGTGGGAGGGAAACCACTGAAGCTTTCTTT.

This clonotype is medium-sized (0.01 to 0.1%) by share. The gene calls are TRBV12-3 or TRBV12-4 and TRBJ2-1, with D possibly being TRBD2 (6 bases). The CDR3 covers 15 residues. The germline V and J ends were trimmed by 2 bases and 13 bases, with 21 bases remaining between them. In nucleotides, the CDR3 is TGTGCCAGCAGTTTAAGAACGGGAGACGGTTTCACTCAGTTCTTC. Its translation is CASSLRTGDGFTQFF.

Notes on this clonotype: A much larger clone is a single base away; this may be a read error. The V and J genes are TRBV29-1 and TRBJ1-2; TRBD1 is a possible D gene (6 bases). The germline V gene encodes CDR1 SQVTM and CDR2 ANQGSEA. The V and J ends lost 4 bases and 2 bases respectively, with 11 bases between them. CDR3 size: 13 residues. The chain's CDR3 is CSVGDIGNYGYTF. CDR3 nucleotides: TGCAGCGTTGGGGACATAGGCAACTATGGCTACACCTTC.

The chain is built from TRBV5-1 and TRBJ2-7, with TRBD1 identical over 8 bases. The CDR3 is 15 amino acids. CDR1 is SGHRS and CDR2 is YFSETQ in the germline V gene. The junction had 13 bases not matched to a gene; V was cut back by 4 bases and J by 7 bases. The CDR3 nucleotides are TGCGCCAGCAGCCCAACCGGGACAGGCGTCGGGGAGCAGTACTTC. It yields the protein CASSPTGTGVGEQYF.

This clonotype is medium-sized within its sample. V is TRBV19 and J is TRBJ2-1; no firm D call. This CDR3 has 15 amino acids. Per germline, CDR1 LNHDA and CDR2 SQIVND (reference sequence). V dropped 3 bases and J dropped 0 bases, with 9 bases sitting between them. The CDR3 sequence is CASSISQNSYNEQFF. Written as DNA, the CDR3 is TGTGCCAGTAGTATTTCCCAAAACTCCTACAATGAGCAGTTCTTC.

By proportion, this clonotype is medium-sized. V is TRBV18 and J is TRBJ1-6, with unresolved D. The germline V and J ends were trimmed by 3 bases and 6 bases, with 18 bases remaining between them. CDR1 and CDR2 from the germline V gene are KGHSH and LQKENI. The CDR3 consists of 17 residues. CDR3 loop: CASSPRAREESNSPLHF. Here the CDR3 DNA reads TGTGCCAGCTCACCCCGAGCGAGGGAGGAGAGTAATTCACCCCTCCACTTT.

This clonotype is medium-sized in the sample. V is TRBV6-1 and J is TRBJ2-2; D not resolved. The CDR3 loop spans 13 amino acids. The V end lost 2 bases, the J end lost 3 bases, and 4 bases lay between the germline ends. In germline, CDR1 is MNHNS, CDR2 SASEGT. The CDR3 is CASSERDTGELFF. CDR3 nucleotide sequence: TGTGCCAGCAGTGAACGGGACACCGGGGAGCTGTTTTTT.

This clonotype is classed as medium-sized. The chain carries TRBV19 and TRBJ1-3; D might be TRBD1 (5 bases). Trimming cost V 7 bases and J 0 bases, with 10 bases left between them. CDR3 length: 14 residues. CDR1 LNHDA and CDR2 SQIVND come from the germline V gene (reference sequence). CDR3 bases: TGTGCCAGTAAACGGGGGAACTCTGGAAACACCATATATTTT. Translating gives CASKRGNSGNTIYF.

Worth noting for this clonotype: A much larger clone differs by one base, so this may be a read error. This chain connects TRBV19 to TRBJ1-5; no definite D call. CDR1 is LNHDA, CDR2 SQIVND, per germline (reference sequence). The CDR3 totals 17 residues. This CDR3 is CASSIYGGLVGNQTQHF. In DNA form, the CDR3 reads TGTGCCAGTAGTATCTACGGCGGCCTGGTAGGCAATCAGACCCAGCATTTT.

V is TRBV10-3 and J is TRBJ2-1; TRBD2 might be the D (5 bases). The CDR3 extends over 15 amino acids. V lost 3 bases, J lost 5 bases, and 14 bases lay in between. Germline CDR1 reads ENHRY; CDR2 reads SYGVKD. The CDR3 region is CAISDTSPYHNEQFF. In DNA form, the CDR3 reads TGTGCCATCAGTGATACTAGTCCTTACCACAATGAGCAGTTCTTC.

This chain links TRBV6-2 or TRBV6-3 with TRBJ2-7; D possibly corresponds to TRBD1 (5 bases). Germline-derived CDR1 and CDR2 are MNHEY and SVGEGT. This CDR3 is built from 14 residues. V lost 7 bases, J lost 7 bases, and 20 bases lay in between. CDR3 protein: CASTARGQIREQYF. The DNA for the CDR3 is TGTGCCAGCACCGCTAGGGGTCAGATAAGGGAGCAGTACTTC.

This clonotype has just a few counts. The gene calls are TRBV24-1 and TRBJ2-3; TRBD2 might be the D (5 bases). Trimming stripped 4 bases from V and 5 bases from J, with 9 bases between. Germline V gives CDR1 KGHDR, CDR2 SFDVKD. This CDR3 has 13 residues. The CDR3 loop is CATSDGNEDTQYF. CDR3 nucleotides: TGTGCCACCAGTGACGGGAATGAAGATACGCAGTATTTT.

The chain links TRBV7-9 to TRBJ1-6; D unclear. The CDR3 contains 13 residues. Trimming took off 2 bases at V and 5 bases at J, with 4 bases between the two ends. CDR1 is SEHNR, CDR2 FQNEAQ, per germline (reference sequence). The CDR3 region has the DNA TGTGCCAGCAGCTTACTCGATAATTCACCCCTCCACTTT. Protein product: CASSLLDNSPLHF. Full variable domain (remainder filled in from reference TRBV7-9 and TRBJ1-6): DTGVSQNPRHKITKRGQNVTFRCDPISEHNRLYWYRQTLGQGPEFLTYFQNEAQLEKSRLLSDRFSAERPKGSFSTLEIQRTEQGDSAMYLCASSLLDNSPLHFGNGTRLTVT.

This clonotype is classed as medium-sized. V gene TRBV27 combines with J gene TRBJ2-1, with D hard to call. From germline, CDR1 is MNHEY and CDR2 SMNVEV (reference sequence). The CDR3 contains 13 residues. V gave up 7 bases and J gave up 0 bases, with 7 bases separating them. The CDR3 protein is CASKPSSYNEQFF. CDR3 in DNA: TGTGCCAGCAAACCGAGCTCCTACAATGAGCAGTTCTTC.

The chain is built from TRBV5-5 and TRBJ2-1; D may be TRBD1 or TRBD2 (5 bases each). V was cut by 0 bases and J by 8 bases, with 15 bases left in between. Germline V gives CDR1 SGHKS, CDR2 YYEKEE (reference sequence). The CDR3 is made up of 15 amino acids. The CDR3 protein is CASSLVMFRDHEQFF. In nucleotides, the CDR3 is TGTGCCAGCAGCTTGGTTATGTTCAGGGACCATGAGCAGTTCTTC.

The chain has TRBV27 and TRBJ2-1, with 7 bases aligning to TRBD2. V gave up 4 bases and J gave up 5 bases; unmatched junction bases: 5. The CDR3 consists of 14 residues. Germline V CDR1 and CDR2: MNHEY, SMNVEV (reference sequence). CDR3 in amino acids: CASSSLLADNEQFF. In DNA form, the CDR3 reads TGTGCCAGCAGTTCGCTCCTAGCGGACAATGAGCAGTTCTTC.

This clonotype was observed a few times. V and J are TRBV12-3 or TRBV12-4 and TRBJ1-2; 11 positions agree with TRBD1. The CDR3 is 15 residues long. Unmatched junction bases numbered 5, after V lost 0 bases and J lost 8 bases. CDR3 amino acids: CASSLARTGGRGYTF. The CDR3 DNA reads as TGTGCCAGCAGTTTAGCGCGGACAGGGGGCCGGGGCTACACCTTC.

This clonotype was detected a few times. This chain links TRBV28 with TRBJ2-3; 7 nucleotides align to TRBD2. The V gene end was trimmed by 5 bases and the J gene end by 0 bases; junction bases not matched to a gene: 8. The CDR3 runs 16 residues. Germline V gives CDR1 MDHEN, CDR2 SYDVKM. CDR3 DNA sequence: TGTGCCAGCAGTCTGAGGCTAGCGGAAAGCACAGATACGCAGTATTTT. It codes for CASSLRLAESTDTQYF.

To note about this clonotype: A much more abundant neighbour one base away suggests this may be a read error. The chain uses TRBV19 and TRBJ1-3; a possible D gene is TRBD1 (5 bases). The CDR3 has 14 residues. Per germline, CDR1 LNHDA and CDR2 SQIVND (reference sequence). V was clipped by 8 bases and J by 0 bases, with 11 bases between them. CDR3 sequence: CASERGNSGNTIYF. The CDR3 DNA reads TGTGCCAGTGAACGGGGGAACTCTGGAAACACCATATATTTT. Filled out from reference TRBV19 and TRBJ1-3, the complete variable domain reads DGGITQSPKYLFRKEGQNVTLSCEQNLNHDAMYWYRQDPGQGLRLIYYSQIVNDFQKGDIAEGYSVSREKKESFPLTVTSAQKNPTAFYLCASERGNSGNTIYFGEGSWLTVV.